The 32 T cell receptor beta chains below were found in one sample sequenced in a study of cytomegalovirus exposure and HLA in healthy donors. The study ran its PCR with 60 Vbeta and 13 Jbeta primers. Libraries were prepared by immunoSEQ multiplex PCR; TCRdb keeps only in-frame clonotypes and omits some of them. The sample includes about 100,000 clones, roughly 74% of them seen just once. The sample consisted of PBMCs. The receptors were sampled from a female donor in good health and CMV-seropositive.

The CDR3 nucleotides read TGTGCCAGCAGCTTAAACGGGTACGAGCAGTACTTC. Its protein product is CASSLNGYEQYF. This chain uses TRBV7-9 with TRBJ2-7; no clear D. V dropped 2 bases and J dropped 4 bases, with 6 bases sitting between them. The CDR3 runs 12 residues. The germline gives CDR1 SEHNR, CDR2 FQNEAQ (reference sequence). The whole variable domain, remainder taken from reference TRBV7-9 and TRBJ2-7, is DTGVSQNPRHKITKRGQNVTFRCDPISEHNRLYWYRQTLGQGPEFLTYFQNEAQLEKSRLLSDRFSAERPKGSFSTLEIQRTEQGDSAMYLCASSLNGYEQYFGPGTRLTVT.

The rearrangement links TRBV7-6 to TRBJ2-7, with 10 bases matching TRBD2. The ends lost 8 bases at V and 5 bases at J; junction bases unmatched: 6. Germline CDR1 and CDR2: SGHVS and FNYEAQ. This CDR3 contains 13 residues. The CDR3 loop is CASLQREGDEQYF. CDR3 DNA: TGTGCCAGCCTTCAGCGGGAGGGAGACGAGCAGTACTTC.

V gene TRBV9 combines with J gene TRBJ1-6; D is unresolved. Trimming stripped 0 bases from V and 6 bases from J, with 4 bases between. Germline CDR1 is SGDLS and CDR2 is YYNGEE. The CDR3 is 13 amino acids. CDR3 region: CASSVAGNSPLHF. In DNA, the CDR3 is TGTGCCAGCAGCGTAGCCGGTAATTCACCCCTCCACTTT.

V is TRBV5-4 and J is TRBJ1-4; 10 nucleotides agree with TRBD1. From germline, CDR1 is SGHNT and CDR2 YYREEE (reference sequence). The CDR3 length is 16 residues. Trimming cost V 5 bases and J 1 base; bases outside gene matches: 5. CDR3 bases: TGTGCCAGCAGTATGAGGACAGGGGGAACTAATGAAAAACTGTTTTTT. It yields the protein CASSMRTGGTNEKLFF.

This rearrangement joins TRBV7-3 to TRBJ2-1; TRBD2 aligns across 12 bases. Trimming cost V 5 bases and J 6 bases; bases outside gene matches: 2. Germline V CDR1 and CDR2: SGHTA, FQGTGA. This CDR3 comprises 14 residues. The CDR3: CASSTGLAGNEQFF. In DNA form, the CDR3 reads TGTGCCAGCAGCACGGGACTAGCGGGCAATGAGCAGTTCTTC.

By share of the sample, this clone is medium-sized. CDR3 DNA: TGTGCCTGGAGTCCCACAACAGATCCCAGGGCTCGTTCACCCCTCCACTTT. As protein: CAWSPTTDPRARSPLHF. The chain links TRBV30 to TRBJ1-6; TRBD1 is a possible D gene (5 bases). Germline V CDR1 and CDR2: GTSNPN, SVGIG (reference sequence). The ends were cut back, 2 bases at V and 9 bases at J, with 23 bases in the middle. The CDR3 contains 17 residues.

The rearrangement uses TRBV5-4 and TRBJ1-2; maybe TRBD1 (5 bases). The germline gives CDR1 SGHNT, CDR2 YYREEE (reference sequence). V was trimmed by 1 base and J by 3 bases, leaving 16 bases between them. The CDR3 is 16 amino acids. CDR3 DNA: TGTGCCAGCAGCTTGAATTACAGGCTCTTCGACTATGGCTACACCTTC. Residues: CASSLNYRLFDYGYTF.

This chain uses TRBV21-1 with TRBJ2-7; the D call of TRBD2 is as the table states it, not checked on the DNA. TRBV21-1 is assigned pseudogene status. The CDR3 length is 15 residues. The chain's CDR3 is CASSRRLAGVYEQYF. In DNA, the CDR3 is TGTGCCAGCAGTAGGCGGCTAGCGGGGGTCTACGAGCAGTACTTC.

This rearrangement joins TRBV7-8 to TRBJ2-7; TRBD2 is a possible D gene (6 bases). The V end lost 0 bases, the J end lost 3 bases, and 9 bases lay between the germline ends. CDR3 size: 14 residues. Germline CDR1 reads SGHVS; CDR2 reads FQNEAQ. CDR3 sequence (DNA): TGTGCCAGCAGCTTAGCCCCGGGGGTCTACGAGCAGTACTTC. The encoded protein is CASSLAPGVYEQYF.

CDR3 coding DNA: TGTGCCAGCAGCCCACGGGACAGCCGGTGGGGGGAGCTGTTTTTT. As protein: CASSPRDSRWGELFF. The J gene is TRBJ2-2, the V gene TRBV7-9; 7 positions agree with TRBD1. Germline assignment: CDR1 SEHNR and CDR2 FQNEAQ (reference sequence). The V segment lost 5 bases and the J segment 8 bases; nucleotides outside the gene matches: 11. This CDR3 is built from 15 residues.

This chain links TRBV7-8 with TRBJ2-1, with 8 bases that match TRBD1. The CDR3 totals 15 residues. After removal of 5 bases from V and 8 bases from J, the junction contained 11 bases not matched to a gene. The germline gives CDR1 SGHVS, CDR2 FQNEAQ. The CDR3: CASSTHQGAGDEQFF. DNA for the CDR3: TGTGCCAGCAGCACTCACCAGGGGGCGGGCGATGAGCAGTTCTTC.

This clone was recorded a few times. The rearrangement links TRBV6-1 to TRBJ2-6; 7 nucleotides line up with TRBD2. Germline trimming cut 0 bases from V and 2 bases from J; bases unmatched to any gene: 1. The CDR3 runs to 16 residues. The germline V gene encodes CDR1 MNHNS and CDR2 SASEGT. DNA for the CDR3: TGTGCCAGCAGTGAAGCAGCGGGGACTGGGGCCAACGTCCTGACTTTC. Its protein is CASSEAAGTGANVLTF.

The chain recombines TRBV30 with TRBJ1-1, with D possibly being TRBD1 (5 bases). Per germline, CDR1 GTSNPN and CDR2 SVGIG (reference sequence). Trimming shortened V by 2 bases and J by 1 base, and 8 bases separated the two germline ends. CDR3 size: 13 residues. The CDR3 reads CAWSYGGNTEAFF. In nucleotides, the CDR3 is TGTGCCTGGAGTTACGGGGGGAACACTGAAGCTTTCTTT.

As DNA, the CDR3 is TGCGCCAGCAGCCAAGATCGGAGGACAGGGGTAGAGACCCAGTACTTC. This gives the protein CASSQDRRTGVETQYF. The chain employs TRBV4-3 and TRBJ2-5; TRBD1 aligns across 9 bases. The length of the CDR3 is 16 residues. The trim removed 0 bases at V and 4 bases at J, leaving 6 bases unmatched. CDR1 is LGHNA and CDR2 is YSLEER in the germline V gene.

V and J are TRBV7-2 and TRBJ1-2, with 7 bases matching TRBD1. CDR3 size: 15 residues. Germline V gene lookup returns CDR1 SGHTA and CDR2 FQGNSA. V gave up 3 bases and J gave up 4 bases; unmatched junction bases: 8. CDR3 coding DNA: TGTGCCAGCAGCTTGGTTCCGGGACAGACCTATGGCTACACCTTC. The encoded protein is CASSLVPGQTYGYTF.

CDR3 residues: CASEAVGAPRHGYTF. CDR3 DNA sequence: TGTGCCAGCGAGGCCGTGGGGGCGCCCCGGCATGGCTACACCTTC. This chain connects TRBV28 to TRBJ1-2; TRBD1 might be the D (6 bases). From germline, CDR1 is MDHEN and CDR2 SYDVKM. The CDR3 is 15 amino acids. V was cut by 8 bases and J by 6 bases, with 22 bases left in between.

In its sample, this clone was seen once. V gene TRBV7-2 combines with J gene TRBJ2-7; 10 positions agree with TRBD1. The CDR3 runs 16 residues. From germline, CDR1 is SGHTA and CDR2 FQGNSA. The trim removed 2 bases at V and 7 bases at J, leaving 11 bases unmatched. The CDR3 bases are TGTGCCAGCAGCTTAACGGGCGGGACAGGGGACGGGGAGCAGTACTTC. Its protein product is CASSLTGGTGDGEQYF.

This rearrangement joins TRBV30 to TRBJ1-2; D gene uncertain. CDR3 length equals 13 residues. V dropped 5 bases and J dropped 2 bases, with 12 bases sitting between them. Germline V gene sequence: CDR1 GTSNPN, CDR2 SVGIG (reference sequence). CDR3 nucleotide sequence: TGTGCCTGGTCTAGGATAAGGAACTATGGCTACACCTTC. It is translated as CAWSRIRNYGYTF.

The CDR3 loop reads CASSVAQSGSPYEQYF. In DNA form, the CDR3 reads TGTGCCAGCAGCGTAGCTCAGAGCGGGTCGCCCTACGAGCAGTACTTC. The chain has TRBV9 and TRBJ2-7; TRBD2 is a possible D gene (6 bases). The CDR3 is 16 amino acids. The germline V gene encodes CDR1 SGDLS and CDR2 YYNGEE. Trimming removed 0 bases from V and 2 bases from J, with 15 bases in between.

The chain couples TRBV28 to TRBJ1-1; D unclear. There are 13 residues in the CDR3. Germline V lookup: CDR1 MDHEN, CDR2 SYDVKM. The V end was cut by 6 bases, the J end by 5 bases, with 13 bases between. For the CDR3, the DNA is TGTGCCAGCAGCCTGGTCCCTAGGACTGAAGCTTTCTTT. Its translation: CASSLVPRTEAFF.

The rearrangement uses TRBV9 and TRBJ2-7; TRBD1 aligns across 9 bases. Losses at the gene ends were 3 bases for V and 6 bases for J; bases not matched to a gene: 10. The CDR3 covers 15 residues. Germline V gene sequence: CDR1 SGDLS, CDR2 YYNGEE. CDR3 sequence reads: CASSETGTGPLEQYF. In DNA form, the CDR3 reads TGTGCCAGCAGCGAGACCGGGACAGGGCCCCTCGAGCAGTACTTC.

The V gene is TRBV7-2, the J gene TRBJ2-2, with a possible D match to TRBD2 (5 bases). This CDR3 is built from 15 residues. The germline V and J ends were trimmed by 5 bases and 5 bases, with 15 bases remaining between them. The germline gives CDR1 SGHTA, CDR2 FQGNSA. The CDR3 region is CASSRTGIDTGELFF. CDR3 nucleotide sequence: TGTGCCAGCAGCCGCACCGGGATTGATACCGGGGAGCTGTTTTTT.

The chain has TRBV5-4 and TRBJ2-3; D gene unclear. Between the trimmed V and J ends, which lost 3 bases and 1 base, there was a span of 12 bases. The CDR3 extends over 15 amino acids. Germline CDR1 is SGHNT and CDR2 is YYREEE (reference sequence). CDR3 residues: CASSSDLLGTDTQYF. The CDR3 bases are TGTGCCAGCAGCTCCGATCTATTAGGCACAGATACGCAGTATTTT.

This chain joins TRBV4-2 and TRBJ2-1; TRBD2 matches 9 bases. This CDR3 contains 16 residues. The J segment lost 4 bases and the V segment lost 1 base, leaving 5 bases of the junction unmatched. Germline CDR1 reads LGHNA; CDR2 reads YNFKEQ. The CDR3 here is CASSQVGGGDYNEQFF. CDR3 nucleotide sequence: TGTGCCAGCAGCCAAGTAGGCGGGGGGGATTACAATGAGCAGTTCTTC.

This clone has only a few counts. An end of the junction does not agree with germline; a read error may underlie this. The chain has TRBV7-7 and TRBJ1-5; D unresolved. The germline gives CDR1 SSHAT, CDR2 FNYEAQ (reference sequence). The length of the CDR3 is 13 residues. The CDR3 region is CASSLQINQPQHF. In nucleotides, the CDR3 is TGTGCTAGCAGCTTACAGATTAATCAGCCCCAGCATTTT.

The rearrangement joins TRBV6-6 to TRBJ1-6; D remains ambiguous. Germline values: CDR1 MNHNY, CDR2 SVGAGI (reference sequence). CDR3 length equals 14 residues. Trimming took off 2 bases at V and 9 bases at J, with 11 bases between the two ends. The CDR3 loop reads CASSYGEYGSPLHF. CDR3 nucleotides: TGTGCCAGCAGTTACGGGGAGTATGGTTCACCCCTCCACTTT.

The rearrangement joins TRBV7-2 to TRBJ2-6; the D is unclear. Germline CDR1 is SGHTA and CDR2 is FQGNSA. Trimming took off 3 bases at V and 3 bases at J, with 6 bases between the two ends. The CDR3 spans 14 residues. The CDR3 DNA reads as TGTGCCAGCAGCTTGTCTCTTGGGGCCAACGTCCTGACTTTC. Its protein is CASSLSLGANVLTF.

CDR3 sequence: CASSQVNRGGNTEAFF. The CDR3 DNA is TGTGCCAGCAGCCAAGTCAACAGGGGGGGGAACACTGAAGCTTTCTTT. The J gene is TRBJ1-1, the V gene TRBV4-2; TRBD1 aligns across 8 bases. CDR1 and CDR2 (germline): LGHNA, YNFKEQ. The CDR3 runs to 16 residues. Germline trimming cut 1 base from V and 1 base from J; bases unmatched to any gene: 5.

There are a few counts of this clone. Distinct nucleotide sequences in the sample also encode this CDR3. This rearrangement joins TRBV30 to TRBJ2-7, with 8 nucleotides matching TRBD1. The CDR3 is 13 amino acids. Trimming cost V 1 base and J 2 bases; bases outside gene matches: 1. Looked up from germline, CDR1 is GTSNPN and CDR2 is SVGIG (reference sequence). The CDR3 loop is CAWSGTGTYEQYF. The CDR3 DNA sequence: TGTGCCTGGAGTGGGACAGGGACCTACGAGCAGTACTTC.

The V gene is TRBV10-3, the J gene TRBJ1-5, with D tentatively TRBD1 (6 bases). V shed 6 bases and J shed 3 bases, with 12 bases lying between them. The CDR3 totals 14 residues. Germline V gives CDR1 ENHRY, CDR2 SYGVKD. The CDR3 loop is CAISDTGFNQPQHF. In DNA, the CDR3 is TGTGCCATCAGCGATACAGGGTTCAATCAGCCCCAGCATTTT.

This chain links TRBV5-1 with TRBJ1-1, with TRBD1 matching over 10 bases. J gave up 4 bases and V 4 bases, and 7 bases lay outside the gene matches. Looked up from germline, CDR1 is SGHRS and CDR2 is YFSETQ. The length of the CDR3 is 15 residues. The CDR3 is CASSLGQGKGTEAFF. Written as DNA, the CDR3 is TGCGCCAGCAGCCTGGGACAGGGGAAGGGCACTGAAGCTTTCTTT.

This clone was counted once. CDR3 sequence reads: CASGTGGASYEQYF. CDR3 coding DNA: TGTGCCAGCGGGACAGGGGGCGCCTCCTACGAGCAGTACTTC. The chain joins TRBV27 to TRBJ2-7; 12 nucleotides line up with TRBD1. Germline V gives CDR1 MNHEY, CDR2 SMNVEV (reference sequence). The trim removed 8 bases at V and 0 bases at J, leaving 2 bases unmatched. CDR3 length equals 14 residues.